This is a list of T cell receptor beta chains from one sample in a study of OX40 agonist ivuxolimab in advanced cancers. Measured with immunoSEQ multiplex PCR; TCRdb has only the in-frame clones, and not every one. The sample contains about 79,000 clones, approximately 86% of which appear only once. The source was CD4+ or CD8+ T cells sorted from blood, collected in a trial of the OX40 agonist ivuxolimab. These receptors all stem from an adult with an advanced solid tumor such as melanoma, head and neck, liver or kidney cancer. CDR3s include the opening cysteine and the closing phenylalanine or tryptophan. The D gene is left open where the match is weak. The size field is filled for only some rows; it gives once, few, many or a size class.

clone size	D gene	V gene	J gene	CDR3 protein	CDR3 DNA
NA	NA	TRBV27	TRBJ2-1	CASSLMATYNEQFF	TGTGCCAGCAGTTTGATGGCAACCTACAATGAGCAGTTCTTC
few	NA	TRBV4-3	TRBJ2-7	CASSPDGLTYEQYF	TGCGCCAGCAGTCCCGATGGACTTACCTACGAGCAGTACTTC
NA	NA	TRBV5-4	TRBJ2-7	CASSNSDPGPRTYEQYF	TGTGCCAGCAGCAACAGCGATCCGGGACCGAGGACCTACGAGCAGTACTTC
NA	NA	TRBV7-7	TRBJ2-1	CASSLGLGGEQFF	TGTGCTAGCAGCTTAGGGCTGGGGGGTGAGCAGTTCTTC
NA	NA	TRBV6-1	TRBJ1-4	CASKQGFVEKLFF	TGTGCCAGCAAGCAGGGTTTCGTTGAAAAACTGTTTTTT
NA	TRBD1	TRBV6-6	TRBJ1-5	CASSVSQGAYQPQHF	TGTGCCAGCAGTGTATCACAGGGGGCCTATCAGCCCCAGCATTTT
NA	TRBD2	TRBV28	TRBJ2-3	CASSLPGTTTDTQYF	TGTGCCAGCAGTTTACCCGGGACTACCACAGATACGCAGTATTTT
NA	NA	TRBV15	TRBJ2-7	CATSPDRPYEQYF	TGTGCCACCAGCCCTGACAGACCCTACGAGCAGTACTTC
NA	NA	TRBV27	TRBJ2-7	CASGSGGEQYF	TGTGCCAGCGGTTCAGGAGGAGAGCAGTACTTC
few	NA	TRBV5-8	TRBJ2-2	CASSFGGPNTGELFF	TGTGCCAGCAGCTTCGGGGGACCGAACACCGGGGAGCTGTTTTTT
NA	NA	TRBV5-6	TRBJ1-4	CASSLPNEKLFF	TGTGCCAGCAGCTTGCCGAATGAAAAACTGTTTTTT
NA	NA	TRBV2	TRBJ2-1	CASAHAGVQFF	TGTGCCAGCGCTCATGCAGGGGTGCAGTTCTTC
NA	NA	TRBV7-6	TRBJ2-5	CASNPATWRQETQYF	TGTGCCAGCAACCCAGCAACATGGAGACAAGAGACCCAGTACTTC
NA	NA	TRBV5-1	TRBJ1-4	CASSLGVDEKLFF	TGCGCCAGCAGCTTGGGTGTAGATGAAAAACTGTTTTTT
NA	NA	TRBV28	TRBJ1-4	CASRPAPNQREKLFF	TGTGCCAGCAGACCGGCCCCTAACCAAAGAGAAAAACTGTTTTTT
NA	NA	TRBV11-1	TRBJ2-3	CASSLGQRMDTQYF	TGTGCCAGCAGCCTCGGACAGAGGATGGATACGCAGTATTTT